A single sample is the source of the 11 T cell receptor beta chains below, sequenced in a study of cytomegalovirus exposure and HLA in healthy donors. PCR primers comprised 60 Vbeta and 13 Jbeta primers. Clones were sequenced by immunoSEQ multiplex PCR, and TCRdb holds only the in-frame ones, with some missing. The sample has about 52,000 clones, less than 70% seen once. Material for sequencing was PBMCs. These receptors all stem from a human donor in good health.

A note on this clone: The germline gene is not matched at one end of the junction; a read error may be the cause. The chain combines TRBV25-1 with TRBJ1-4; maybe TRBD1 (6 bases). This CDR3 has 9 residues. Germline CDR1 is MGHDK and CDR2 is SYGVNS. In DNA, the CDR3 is TGTGCCAGCAGTAGGGACAAGATTTTT. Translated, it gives CASSRDKIF.

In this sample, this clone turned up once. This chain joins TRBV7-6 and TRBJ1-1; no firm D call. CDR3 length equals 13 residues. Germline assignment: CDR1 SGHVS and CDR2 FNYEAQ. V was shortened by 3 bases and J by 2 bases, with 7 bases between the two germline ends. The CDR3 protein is CASSLVANTEAFF. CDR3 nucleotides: TGTGCCAGCAGCTTGGTGGCTAACACTGAAGCTTTCTTT.

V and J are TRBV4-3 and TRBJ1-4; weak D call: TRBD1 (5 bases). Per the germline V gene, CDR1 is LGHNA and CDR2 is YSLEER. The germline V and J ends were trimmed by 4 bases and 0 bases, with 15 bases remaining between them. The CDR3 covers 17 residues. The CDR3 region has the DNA TGCGCCAGCAGCCGGGGCGTGGTGTCCGCAACTAATGAAAAACTGTTTTTT. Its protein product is CASSRGVVSATNEKLFF.

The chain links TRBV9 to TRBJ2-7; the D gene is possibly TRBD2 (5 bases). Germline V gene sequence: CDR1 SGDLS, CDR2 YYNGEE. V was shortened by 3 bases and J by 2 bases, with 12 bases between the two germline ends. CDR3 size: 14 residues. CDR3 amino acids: CASSGTRVPYEQYF. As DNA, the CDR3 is TGTGCCAGCAGCGGAACGCGGGTGCCCTACGAGCAGTACTTC.

DNA for the CDR3: TGTGCCAGCAGGGGGGGGCTTGGGGCAGGGGAGAATAACTATGGCTACACCTTC. This sequence encodes CASRGGLGAGENNYGYTF. J is TRBJ1-2 and V is TRBV11-2; D perhaps matches TRBD1 (6 bases). The germline V and J ends were trimmed by 6 bases and 1 base, with 24 bases remaining between them. Germline assignment: CDR1 SGHAT and CDR2 FQNNGV. The CDR3 is made up of 18 amino acids.

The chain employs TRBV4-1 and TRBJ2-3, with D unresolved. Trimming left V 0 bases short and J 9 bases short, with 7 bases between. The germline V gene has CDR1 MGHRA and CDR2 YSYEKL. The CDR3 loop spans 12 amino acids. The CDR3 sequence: CASSQEQITQYF. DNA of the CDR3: TGCGCCAGCAGCCAAGAGCAGATAACGCAGTATTTT.

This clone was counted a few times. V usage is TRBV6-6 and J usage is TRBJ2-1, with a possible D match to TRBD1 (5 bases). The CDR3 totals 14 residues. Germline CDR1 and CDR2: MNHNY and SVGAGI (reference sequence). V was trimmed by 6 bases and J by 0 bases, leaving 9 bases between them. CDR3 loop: CASRQVSSYNEQFF. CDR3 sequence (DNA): TGTGCCAGCAGACAGGTCAGCTCCTACAATGAGCAGTTCTTC.

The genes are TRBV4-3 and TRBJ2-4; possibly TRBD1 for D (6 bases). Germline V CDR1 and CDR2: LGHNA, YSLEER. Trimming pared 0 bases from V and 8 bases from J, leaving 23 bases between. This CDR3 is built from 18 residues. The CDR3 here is CASSQDFAGADLGDIQYF. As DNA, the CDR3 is TGCGCCAGCAGCCAAGATTTCGCAGGGGCGGACTTAGGGGACATTCAGTACTTC.

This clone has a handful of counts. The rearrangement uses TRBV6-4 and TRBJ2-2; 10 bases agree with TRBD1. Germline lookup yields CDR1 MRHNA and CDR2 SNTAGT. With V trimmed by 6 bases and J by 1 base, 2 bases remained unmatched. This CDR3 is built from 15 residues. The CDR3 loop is CASSRDRGNTGELFF. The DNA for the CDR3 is TGTGCCAGCAGCCGGGACAGGGGGAACACCGGGGAGCTGTTTTTT.

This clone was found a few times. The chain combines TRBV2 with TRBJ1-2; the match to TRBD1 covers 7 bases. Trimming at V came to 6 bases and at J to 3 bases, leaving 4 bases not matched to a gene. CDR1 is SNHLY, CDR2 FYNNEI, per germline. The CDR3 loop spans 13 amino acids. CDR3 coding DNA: TGTGCCAGCAGGATCGGACAGGACTATGGCTACACCTTC. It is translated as CASRIGQDYGYTF.

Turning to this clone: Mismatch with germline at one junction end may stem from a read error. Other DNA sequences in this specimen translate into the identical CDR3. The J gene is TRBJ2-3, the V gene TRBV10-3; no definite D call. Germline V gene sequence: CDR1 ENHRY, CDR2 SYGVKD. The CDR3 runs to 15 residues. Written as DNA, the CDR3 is TGTGCCATCAGCGCCTCGTCGGTCAGCACAGACACGCAGTATTTT. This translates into CAISASSVSTDTQYF.